These 29 T cell receptor beta chains came from one sample sequenced in a study of blood T cell repertoires in COVID-19 (TCRdb year 2020). Preparation of the library involved the immunoSEQ multiplex PCR assay. TCRdb re-hosts the immuneACCESS table, in-frame sequences only. Its copies lack some clones; in the studies checked, an unresolved V gene accounts for under half of them, and the cause for the rest is not known. Counted in this sample were approximately 160,000 clones; about 86% of them appeared once. Clones ranked in the top ten supply more than 5.5% of the sample. The specimen was PBMCs or T cells enriched from blood (not recorded which). The source is a man between 45 and 60 years old who had recovered from COVID-19.

This sequence joins TRBV7-8 and TRBJ1-2; perhaps TRBD1 as D (6 bases). Germline loops: CDR1 SGHVS, CDR2 FQNEAQ. V lost 5 bases and J lost 0, with 19 bases in between. This CDR3 spans 17 amino acids. The chain's CDR3 is CASSPTGQGLTNYGYTF. CDR3 in DNA: TGTGCCAGCAGCCCCACGGGCCAGGGGCTAACTAACTATGGCTACACCTTC. The variable domain in full, with the rest retrieved from reference TRBV7-8 and TRBJ1-2, is GAGVSQSPRYKVAKRGQDVALRCDPISGHVSLFWYQQALGQGPEFLTYFQNEAQLDKSGLPSDRFFAERPEGSVSTLKIQRTQQEDSAVYLCASSPTGQGLTNYGYTFGSGTRLTVV.

The V and J genes are TRBV6-4 and TRBJ1-1; 10 nucleotides agree with TRBD1. The CDR3 is 15 amino acids. Germline loops: CDR1 MRHNA, CDR2 SNTAGT. J gave up 5 bases and V 2 bases, and 5 bases lay outside the gene matches. The CDR3 spells CASSDKGGQGTEAFF. CDR3 bases: TGTGCCAGCAGTGACAAAGGGGGACAGGGGACTGAAGCTTTCTTT.

The rearrangement joins TRBV11-2 to TRBJ1-2; no reliable D call. This CDR3 comprises 15 residues. Between the trimmed V and J ends, which lost 0 bases and 1 base, there was a span of 9 bases. Germline values: CDR1 SGHAT, CDR2 FQNNGV. The CDR3 DNA follows: TGTGCCAGCAGCTTAGATCCCGGGAATAACTATGGCTACACCTTC. Its translation: CASSLDPGNNYGYTF.

Comment on this clone: Distinct nucleotide sequences in the sample also encode this CDR3. The rearrangement links TRBV7-8 to TRBJ1-2; D might be TRBD1 (6 bases). V was clipped by 1 base and J by 3 bases, with 6 bases between them. The CDR3 spans 13 residues. Per germline, CDR1 SGHVS and CDR2 FQNEAQ. CDR3 nucleotide sequence: TGTGCCAGCAGCTTAGGACAGGACTATGGCTACACCTTC. Amino acids: CASSLGQDYGYTF.

This clone was recorded a few times. The V gene is TRBV10-2, the J gene TRBJ1-2; D uncertain. The ends were cut back, 2 bases at V and 4 bases at J, with 8 bases in the middle. This CDR3 contains 13 residues. CDR1 is WSHSY, CDR2 SAAADI, per germline. CDR3: CASSERTAYGYTF. The CDR3 region has the DNA TGCGCCAGCAGTGAGCGAACAGCCTATGGCTACACCTTC.

This clone occurred a few times. This rearrangement joins TRBV6-5 to TRBJ1-2; the D is unclear. Trimming stripped 2 bases from V and 8 bases from J, with 15 bases between. The CDR3 consists of 14 residues. Germline CDR1 MNHEY, CDR2 SVGAGI. CDR3 nucleotides: TGTGCCAGCAGTTACGATCCCAGAGCGGCAGGCTACACCTTC. It specifies CASSYDPRAAGYTF.

A single count supports this clone. The likely explanation is a read error, given a far larger clone one base away. This chain uses TRBV5-1 with TRBJ1-2; the D is unclear. The CDR3 is 13 amino acids. V was cut by 0 bases and J by 1 base, with 4 bases left in between. CDR1 SGHRS and CDR2 YFSETQ come from the germline V gene. CDR3 DNA sequence: TGCGCCAGCAGCTTGGACAGTAACTATGGCTACACCTTC. Protein product: CASSLDSNYGYTF.

This chain uses TRBV19 with TRBJ2-7; TRBD2 aligns across 9 bases. Germline CDR1 and CDR2: LNHDA and SQIVND (reference sequence). The CDR3 has 16 residues. V shed 5 bases and J 2 bases; nucleotides not matched to a gene: 10. CDR3: CASSGASGAAPYEQYF. The CDR3 DNA reads as TGTGCCAGTAGTGGTGCTAGCGGGGCCGCTCCCTACGAGCAGTACTTC.

This clone was observed a few times. This chain connects TRBV27 to TRBJ2-7, with 10 bases that match TRBD1. Looked up from germline, CDR1 is MNHEY and CDR2 is SMNVEV (reference sequence). This CDR3 has 16 amino acids. Trimming took 3 bases from V and 4 from J; bases not matched to a gene: 9. The chain's CDR3 is CASSFKPGQGKYEQYF. In nucleotides, the CDR3 is TGTGCCAGCAGTTTTAAACCGGGACAGGGGAAATACGAGCAGTACTTC.

J is TRBJ2-7 and V is TRBV5-6; D ambiguous. CDR3 size: 15 residues. CDR1 SGHDT and CDR2 YYEEEE come from the germline V gene. Trimming took off 0 bases at V and 3 bases at J, with 13 bases between the two ends. The CDR3 nucleotides are TGTGCCAGCAGCTTGGTGGCTCGCCCTCACTACGAGCAGTACTTC. This sequence encodes CASSLVARPHYEQYF. Supplemented by reference TRBV5-6 and TRBJ2-7, the full variable domain reads DAGVTQSPTHLIKTRGQQVTLRCSPKSGHDTVSWYQQALGQGPQFIFQYYEEEERQRGNFPDRFSGHQFPNYSSELNVNALLLGDSALYLCASSLVARPHYEQYFGPGTRLTVT.

The chain carries TRBV5-1 and TRBJ1-3; D is ambiguous. This CDR3 comprises 14 residues. CDR1 SGHRS and CDR2 YFSETQ come from the germline V gene. Trimming took off 4 bases at V and 6 bases at J, with 14 bases between the two ends. CDR3 bases: TGCGCCAGCAGCCTCACACAGCAGGCAAACACCATATATTTT. Translated: CASSLTQQANTIYF.

The V and J genes are TRBV9 and TRBJ2-3; the match to TRBD1 covers 12 bases. J gave up 0 bases and V 3 bases, and 5 bases lay outside the gene matches. Germline CDR1 SGDLS, CDR2 YYNGEE. The CDR3 length is 17 residues. The CDR3 protein is CASSAWGQGASTDTQYF. The CDR3 bases are TGTGCCAGCAGCGCCTGGGGACAGGGGGCTAGCACAGATACGCAGTATTTT.

This clone was picked up one time. In nucleotides, the CDR3 is TGTGCCTGGAGTGTTATGGGCCATGAGCAGTTCTTC. Its translation: CAWSVMGHEQFF. The chain combines TRBV30 with TRBJ2-1; D gene uncertain. Germline V gene data show CDR1 as GTSNPN and CDR2 as SVGIG (reference sequence). V lost 0 bases and J lost 8, with 8 bases in between. The CDR3 runs to 12 residues.

The sample holds a few counts of this clone. The gene calls are TRBV30 and TRBJ1-2; D gene uncertain. Germline V gives CDR1 GTSNPN, CDR2 SVGIG (reference sequence). V was trimmed by 1 base and J by 8 bases, leaving 17 bases between them. CDR3 length equals 14 residues. The CDR3 coding sequence is TGTGCCTGGAGTGGCCCCTGGCAGTCGAGGGGCTACACCTTC. Translated: CAWSGPWQSRGYTF.

The V call is TRBV11-2, the J call TRBJ1-1; the D is unclear. Germline V gives CDR1 SGHAT, CDR2 FQNNGV. Trimming shortened V by 7 bases and J by 1 base, and 13 bases separated the two germline ends. This CDR3 contains 14 residues. The CDR3 reads CASIPRRENTEAFF. DNA for the CDR3: TGTGCCAGCATCCCGAGGCGGGAGAACACTGAAGCTTTCTTT.

The CDR3 bases are TGTGCCAGCAGCTTCTCGACTAGCGGGGGTTACGAGCAGTACTTC. Protein: CASSFSTSGGYEQYF. The chain combines TRBV11-2 with TRBJ2-7; TRBD2 agrees at 12 bases. This CDR3 region has 15 residues. Unmatched junction bases numbered 4, after V lost 3 bases and J lost 4 bases. The germline V gene encodes CDR1 SGHAT and CDR2 FQNNGV.

This chain uses TRBV6-5 with TRBJ1-4; TRBD1 matches 10 bases. The CDR3 sequence is 16 residues long. Germline CDR1 and CDR2: MNHEY and SVGAGI. Trimming took 0 bases from V and 10 from J; bases not matched to a gene: 8. This CDR3 reads CASSYSTGQGSGKLFF. The DNA of the CDR3 is TGTGCCAGCAGTTACTCGACGGGACAGGGGTCTGGAAAACTGTTTTTT.

J is TRBJ2-3 and V is TRBV4-3; TRBD2 is a possible D gene (5 bases). V gave up 1 base and J gave up 2 bases, with 13 bases separating them. Per germline, CDR1 LGHNA and CDR2 YSLEER. The CDR3 extends over 16 amino acids. CDR3 region: CASSQGSAAYTDTQYF. The DNA of the CDR3 is TGCGCCAGCAGCCAAGGTAGCGCCGCCTACACAGATACGCAGTATTTT.

This chain connects TRBV7-9 to TRBJ2-2, with D unclear. Germline V gene lookup returns CDR1 SEHNR and CDR2 FQNEAQ (reference sequence). The CDR3 spans 12 residues. Trimming left V 5 bases short and J 5 bases short, with 6 bases between. The CDR3 here is CASSTRTGELFF. The CDR3, as DNA: TGTGCCAGCAGCACTCGAACCGGGGAGCTGTTTTTT.

A word on this clone: The germline gene is not matched at one end of the junction; a read error may be the cause. The chain has TRBV3-1 (or the pseudogene TRBV3-2) and TRBJ1-2; TRBD1 agrees at 8 bases. Germline V lookup: CDR1 LGHDT, CDR2 YNNKEL (reference sequence). CDR3 length equals 14 residues. This chain's CDR3 is CASTQGAGGGGYTF. Here the CDR3 DNA reads TGTGCCAGCACCCAAGGCGCAGGGGGCGGTGGCTACACCTTC.

The chain carries TRBV6-1 and TRBJ2-5; D is perhaps TRBD1 (5 bases). Germline CDR1 is MNHNS and CDR2 is SASEGT. The CDR3 covers 14 residues. Trimming shortened V by 2 bases and J by 5 bases, and 12 bases separated the two germline ends. The CDR3 loop reads CASSEPGRAETQYF. The CDR3 nucleotides read TGTGCCAGCAGTGAACCGGGCAGGGCTGAGACCCAGTACTTC.

J is TRBJ1-3 and V is TRBV7-3, with TRBD1 as a possible D gene (5 bases). V was pared by 2 bases and J by 0 bases, with 8 bases between. There are 15 residues in the CDR3. The germline V gene has CDR1 SGHTA and CDR2 FQGTGA. The DNA for the CDR3 is TGTGCCAGCAGCTTACAGGGACTCTCTGGAAACACCATATATTTT. As protein: CASSLQGLSGNTIYF.

V gene TRBV13 combines with J gene TRBJ2-7, with D possibly matching TRBD1 (6 bases). Looked up from germline, CDR1 is PRHDT and CDR2 is FYEKMQ (reference sequence). The CDR3 loop spans 14 amino acids. V was trimmed by 5 bases and J by 4 bases, leaving 15 bases between them. CDR3 sequence reads: CASSNLKRGYEQYF. The CDR3 DNA reads TGTGCCAGCAGCAACCTAAAAAGGGGGTACGAGCAGTACTTC.

The rearrangement joins TRBV3-1 (or the pseudogene TRBV3-2) to TRBJ2-2; D is unresolved. The CDR3 contains 15 residues. Germline CDR1 and CDR2: LGHDT and YNNKEL (reference sequence). V was clipped by 4 bases and J by 6 bases, with 15 bases between them. The DNA of the CDR3 is TGTGCCAGCAGCCCCGTTAATAGTCGCCCCGGGGAGCTGTTTTTT. It codes for CASSPVNSRPGELFF.

This sequence joins TRBV4-2 and TRBJ2-2; 11 nucleotides line up with TRBD2. The trim removed 0 bases at V and 6 bases at J, leaving 6 bases unmatched. CDR1 is LGHNA, CDR2 YNFKEQ, per germline. CDR3 length: 17 amino acids. In nucleotides, the CDR3 is TGTGCCAGCAGCCAAGATTGGATAGCGGGGGGGCCCGGGGAGCTGTTTTTT. Its protein product is CASSQDWIAGGPGELFF.

A few counts support this clone. This chain connects TRBV4-1 to TRBJ2-3; TRBD2 matches 12 bases. CDR3 size: 16 residues. Trimming took 3 bases from V and 3 from J; bases not matched to a gene: 4. Germline CDR1 and CDR2: MGHRA and YSYEKL. The CDR3 bases are TGCGCCAGCAGCCAGACCGGGACTAGCGGGACAGATACGCAGTATTTT. This translates into CASSQTGTSGTDTQYF.

J is TRBJ1-5 and V is TRBV6-5; 7 bases are a match to TRBD1. With 9 bases clipped from V and 4 bases from J, the junction kept 9 bases outside the gene matches. The germline V gene has CDR1 MNHEY and CDR2 SVGAGI. The CDR3 has 14 residues. Written as DNA, the CDR3 is TGTGCCAGTTCCCTGACAGGGACAAATCAGCCCCAGCATTTT. Protein product: CASSLTGTNQPQHF.

J is TRBJ2-2 and V is TRBV15; 8 bases line up with TRBD2. Germline V gene sequence: CDR1 LNHNV, CDR2 YYDKDF (reference sequence). After removal of 3 bases from V and 2 bases from J, the junction contained 2 bases not matched to a gene. The CDR3 consists of 15 residues. The CDR3 bases are TGTGCCACCAGCAGGAGCGGGGGTAACACCGGGGAGCTGTTTTTT. It is translated as CATSRSGGNTGELFF.

This clone was seen only a few times. This rearrangement joins TRBV12-5 to TRBJ2-1, with TRBD2 identical over 10 bases. CDR3 length: 16 amino acids. Germline V gene sequence: CDR1 LGHNT, CDR2 FRNRAP. J gave up 2 bases and V 2 bases, and 3 bases lay outside the gene matches. The CDR3 DNA follows: TGTGCTAGTGGTTTGATTCTAGCGGGGGCCTACAATGAGCAGTTCTTC. This codes for CASGLILAGAYNEQFF.